The T cell receptor (beta chain) described here comes from a study of blood T cell repertoires in COVID-19. Study in general: The United States, Italy and Spain provided the acute and convalescent COVID-19 samples. The analysed material was cDNA or gDNA that came from T cells, B-cell-depleted T cells, or PBMCs.

How the authors handled the data: Counts of nucleated cells, estimated from reference gene primer amplification, were obtained. Sequencing used immunoSEQ multiplex PCR; TCRdb keeps in-frame clones, though not all of them. Clone size and the V and J calls come from that table; the DNA yielded D and trimming. Among roughly 130,000 clones listed, roughly 80% were seen once. The length of the CDR3 is 13 residues. V lost 6 bases to trimming and J lost 7 bases; unmatched junction nucleotides: 5. V gene TRBV12-3 or TRBV12-4 combines with J gene TRBJ1-2; 10 bases align to TRBD1. The sequenced sample consisted of peripheral blood. This clonotype originated in a woman aged 55-75 years with acute or convalescent COVID-19. Here the CDR3 DNA reads TGTGCCAGCAGGCGACAGGGGGCTCCTGGCTACACCTTC. Translating it yields CASRRQGAPGYTF.